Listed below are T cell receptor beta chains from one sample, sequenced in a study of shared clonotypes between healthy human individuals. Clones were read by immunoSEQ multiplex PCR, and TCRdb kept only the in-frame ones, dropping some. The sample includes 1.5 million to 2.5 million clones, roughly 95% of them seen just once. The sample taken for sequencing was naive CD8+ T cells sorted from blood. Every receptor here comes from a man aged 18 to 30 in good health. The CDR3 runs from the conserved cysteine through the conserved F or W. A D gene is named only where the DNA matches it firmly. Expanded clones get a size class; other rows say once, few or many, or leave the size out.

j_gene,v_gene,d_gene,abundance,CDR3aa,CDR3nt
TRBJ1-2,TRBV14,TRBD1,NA,CASSQGQTGYYGYTF,TGTGCCAGCAGCCAAGGCCAGACAGGGTACTATGGCTACACCTTC
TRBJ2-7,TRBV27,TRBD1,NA,CASTYTGTGAYEQYF,TGTGCCAGCACCTATACCGGGACAGGAGCCTACGAGCAGTACTTC
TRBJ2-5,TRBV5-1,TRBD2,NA,CASSPVALAGHETQYF,TGCGCCAGCAGCCCCGTGGCCCTAGCGGGGCATGAGACCCAGTACTTC
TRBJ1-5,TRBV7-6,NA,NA,CASSPLDWGQPQHF,TGTGCCAGCAGCCCCCTCGACTGGGGGCAGCCCCAGCATTTT
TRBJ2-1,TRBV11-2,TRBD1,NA,CASSLDDRGESYNEQFF,TGTGCCAGCAGCTTAGATGACAGGGGAGAGTCCTACAATGAGCAGTTCTTC
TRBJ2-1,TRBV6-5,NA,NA,CASSYRQANEQFF,TGTGCCAGCAGTTACCGTCAGGCTAATGAGCAGTTCTTC
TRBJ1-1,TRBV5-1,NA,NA,CASSGGAVNTEAFF,TGCGCCAGCAGCGGGGGGGCGGTGAACACTGAAGCTTTCTTT
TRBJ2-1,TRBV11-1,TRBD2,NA,CASLDGPGGNEQFF,TGTGCCAGCTTGGACGGGCCGGGAGGCAATGAGCAGTTCTTC
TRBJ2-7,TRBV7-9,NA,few,CASSPRSSYEQYF,TGTGCCAGCAGCCCCCGGAGCTCCTACGAGCAGTACTTC
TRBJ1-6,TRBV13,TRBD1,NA,CASSSGQGAGSPLHF,TGTGCCAGCAGCTCCGGACAGGGGGCAGGGTCACCCCTCCACTTT
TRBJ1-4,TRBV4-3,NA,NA,CASSQEWRGVNEKLFF,TGCGCCAGCAGCCAAGAATGGCGGGGAGTTAATGAAAAACTGTTTTTT
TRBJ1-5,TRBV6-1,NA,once,CASSVVRESNQPQHF,TGTGCCAGCAGTGTCGTGCGGGAAAGCAATCAGCCCCAGCATTTT
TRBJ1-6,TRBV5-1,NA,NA,CASSLEGVPYNSPLHF,TGCGCCAGCAGCTTGGAAGGCGTTCCCTATAATTCACCCCTCCACTTT
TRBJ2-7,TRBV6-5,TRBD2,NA,CASSYSAGGAYEQYF,TGTGCCAGCAGTTACTCAGCGGGGGGGGCCTACGAGCAGTACTTC
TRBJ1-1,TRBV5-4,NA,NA,CASSVYRAEAFF,TGTGCCAGCAGCGTATACAGGGCTGAAGCTTTCTTT
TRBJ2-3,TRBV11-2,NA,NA,CASTLSGGDTQYF,TGTGCCAGCACCCTATCCGGGGGAGATACGCAGTATTTT
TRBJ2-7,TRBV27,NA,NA,CASSNGLEQYF,TGTGCCAGCAGTAACGGGTTGGAGCAGTACTTC
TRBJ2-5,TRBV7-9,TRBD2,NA,CASSSALAGDQETQYF,TGTGCCAGCAGCTCGGCACTAGCGGGAGATCAAGAGACCCAGTACTTC
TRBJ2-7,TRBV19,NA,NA,CASSHTSSYEQYF,TGTGCCAGTAGTCACACAAGCTCCTACGAGCAGTACTTC
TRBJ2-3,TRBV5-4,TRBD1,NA,CASSIDRDRLYTQYF,TGTGCCAGCAGCATCGATCGGGACAGGCTGTATACGCAGTATTTT
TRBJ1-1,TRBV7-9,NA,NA,CASSLDRGYTEAFF,TGTGCCAGCAGCTTAGATAGGGGATACACTGAAGCTTTCTTT
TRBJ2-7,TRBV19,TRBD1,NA,CASSVRDRGQEQYF,TGTGCCAGTAGTGTCCGGGACAGGGGTCAGGAGCAGTACTTC
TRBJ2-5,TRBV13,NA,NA,CASSFRTLGYQETQYF,TGTGCCAGCAGCTTCAGGACATTGGGATACCAAGAGACCCAGTACTTC
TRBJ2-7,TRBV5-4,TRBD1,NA,CASSPRTGDPYEQYF,TGTGCCAGCAGCCCCCGAACAGGGGACCCCTACGAGCAGTACTTC
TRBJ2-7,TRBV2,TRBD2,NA,CASSLGLAGGPGEQYF,TGTGCCAGCAGTCTGGGACTAGCGGGGGGGCCGGGCGAGCAGTACTTC
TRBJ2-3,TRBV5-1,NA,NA,CASSTGQSGTDTQYF,TGCGCCAGCAGCACCGGACAATCCGGCACAGATACGCAGTATTTT
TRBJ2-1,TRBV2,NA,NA,CASSGGSEQFF,TGTGCCAGCAGTGGGGGGAGTGAGCAGTTCTTC
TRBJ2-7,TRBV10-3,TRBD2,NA,CAISEDGGRDEQYF,TGTGCCATCAGTGAAGATGGCGGGAGAGACGAGCAGTACTTC
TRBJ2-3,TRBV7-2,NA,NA,CASSLAERILTDTQYF,TGTGCCAGCAGCTTAGCTGAGAGAATACTCACAGATACGCAGTATTTT
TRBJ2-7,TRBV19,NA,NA,CASSYGSYEQYF,TGTGCCAGTAGTTATGGGTCCTACGAGCAGTACTTC
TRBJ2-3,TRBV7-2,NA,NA,CASSSPFAGEGDRTDTQYF,TGTGCCAGCAGCTCGCCATTCGCGGGAGAGGGGGACCGCACAGATACGCAGTATTTT
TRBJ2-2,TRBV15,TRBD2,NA,CATSRPLLAGGLVNTGELFF,TGTGCCACCAGCAGACCTTTACTAGCGGGGGGGCTGGTGAACACCGGGGAGCTGTTTTTT
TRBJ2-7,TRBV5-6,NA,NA,CASSLALAASGLEQYF,TGTGCCAGCAGCTTGGCCTTGGCAGCAAGTGGCTTGGAGCAGTACTTC
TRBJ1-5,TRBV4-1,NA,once,CASSGQLNQPQHF,TGCGCCAGCAGCGGACAGCTCAATCAGCCCCAGCATTTT
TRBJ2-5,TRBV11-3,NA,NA,CASSGSQETQYF,TGTGCCAGCTCGGGTTCCCAAGAGACCCAGTACTTC
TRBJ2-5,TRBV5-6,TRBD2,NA,CASSPVAGSEETQYF,TGTGCCAGCAGCCCGGTAGCGGGGTCGGAAGAGACCCAGTACTTC
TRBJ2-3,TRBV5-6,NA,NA,CASSLGGTDTQYF,TGTGCCAGCAGCTTGGGGGGAACAGATACGCAGTATTTT
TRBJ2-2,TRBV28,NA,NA,CASSLIRTGELFF,TGTGCCAGCAGTTTAATCCGGACCGGGGAGCTGTTTTTT
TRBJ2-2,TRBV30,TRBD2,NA,CAWERGHNTGELFF,TGTGCCTGGGAGCGGGGGCATAACACCGGGGAGCTGTTTTTT
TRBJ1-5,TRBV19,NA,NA,CASSLGAFSNQPQHF,TGTGCCAGTAGTTTGGGGGCCTTTAGCAATCAGCCCCAGCATTTT